This T cell receptor (beta chain) came from a study of human thymus T cells. Points from the study as a whole: Usage of V and J genes appeared biased in thymic and blood repertoires.

It was from resections taken during corrective heart surgery that the thymus tissue came. This CDR3 comprises 13 residues. Between the trimmed V and J ends, which lost 5 bases and 4 bases, there was a span of 9 bases. From germline, CDR1 is SNHLY and CDR2 FYNNEI. Produced via immunoSEQ multiplex PCR; TCRdb's table is partial and in-frame only. Among some 120,000 clones listed, 90% to 95% were seen once. For this clone: The target antigen is unknown.

Sequencing input: thymus tissue. This clonotype was obtained from a boy under two years old with a congenital heart defect but otherwise immunologically healthy. The chain combines TRBV2 with TRBJ1-3; D call uncertain. Here the CDR3 reads CASSKKRGNTIYF. CDR3 nucleotide sequence: TGTGCCAGCAGTAAAAAAAGAGGAAACACCATATATTTT.